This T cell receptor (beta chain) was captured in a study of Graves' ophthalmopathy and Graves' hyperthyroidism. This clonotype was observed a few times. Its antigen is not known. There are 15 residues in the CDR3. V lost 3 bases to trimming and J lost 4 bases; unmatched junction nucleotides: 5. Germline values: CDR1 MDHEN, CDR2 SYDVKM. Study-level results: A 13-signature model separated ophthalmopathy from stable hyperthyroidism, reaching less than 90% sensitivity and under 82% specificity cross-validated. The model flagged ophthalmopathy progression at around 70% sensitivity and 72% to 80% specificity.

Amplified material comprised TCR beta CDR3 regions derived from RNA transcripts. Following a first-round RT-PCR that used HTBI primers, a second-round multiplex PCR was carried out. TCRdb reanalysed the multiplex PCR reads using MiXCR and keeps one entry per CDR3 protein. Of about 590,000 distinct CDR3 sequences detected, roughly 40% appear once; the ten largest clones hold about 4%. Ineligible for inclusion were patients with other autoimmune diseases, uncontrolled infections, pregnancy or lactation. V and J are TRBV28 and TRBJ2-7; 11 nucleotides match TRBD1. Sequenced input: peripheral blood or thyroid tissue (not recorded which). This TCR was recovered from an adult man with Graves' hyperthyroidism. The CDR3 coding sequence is TGTGCCAGCAGTTTCGGGACAGGGGGAGGATACGAGCAGTACTTC. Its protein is CASSFGTGGGYEQYF.